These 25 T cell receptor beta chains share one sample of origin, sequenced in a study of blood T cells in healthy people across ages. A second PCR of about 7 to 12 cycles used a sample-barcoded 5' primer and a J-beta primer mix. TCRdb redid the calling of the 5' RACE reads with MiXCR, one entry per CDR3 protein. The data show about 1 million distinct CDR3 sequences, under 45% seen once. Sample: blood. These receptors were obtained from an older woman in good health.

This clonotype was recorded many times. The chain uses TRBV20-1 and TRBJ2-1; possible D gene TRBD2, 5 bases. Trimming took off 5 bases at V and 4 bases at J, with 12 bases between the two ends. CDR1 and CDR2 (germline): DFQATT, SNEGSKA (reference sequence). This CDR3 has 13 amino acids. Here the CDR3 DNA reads TGCAGTGCTCGCCCACCGGGATACAATGAGCAGTTCTTC. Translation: CSARPPGYNEQFF.

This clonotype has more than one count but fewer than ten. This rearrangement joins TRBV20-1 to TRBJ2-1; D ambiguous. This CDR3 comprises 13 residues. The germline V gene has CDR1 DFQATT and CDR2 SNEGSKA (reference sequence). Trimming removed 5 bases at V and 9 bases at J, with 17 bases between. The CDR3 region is CSAFASRNGEQFF. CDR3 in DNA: TGCAGTGCTTTCGCGTCCAGAAATGGTGAGCAGTTCTTC.

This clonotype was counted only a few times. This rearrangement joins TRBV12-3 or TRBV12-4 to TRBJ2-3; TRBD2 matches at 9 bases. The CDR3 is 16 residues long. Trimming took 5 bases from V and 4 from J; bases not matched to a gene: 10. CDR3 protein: CASSRRDGGRADTQYF. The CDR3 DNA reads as TGTGCCAGCAGTCGGCGGGACGGCGGGAGGGCAGATACGCAGTATTTT.

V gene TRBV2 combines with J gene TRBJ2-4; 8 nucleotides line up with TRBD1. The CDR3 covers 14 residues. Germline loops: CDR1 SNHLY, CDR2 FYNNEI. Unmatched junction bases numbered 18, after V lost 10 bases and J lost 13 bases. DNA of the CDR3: TGTGCCACCCGAGGACAGGGACTTTTGGGGGAGCAGTACTTC. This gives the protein CATRGQGLLGEQYF.

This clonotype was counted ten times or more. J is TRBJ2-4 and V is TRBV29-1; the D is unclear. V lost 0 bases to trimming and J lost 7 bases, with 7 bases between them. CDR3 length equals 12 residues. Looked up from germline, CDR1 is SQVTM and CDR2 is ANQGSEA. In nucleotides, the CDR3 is TGCAGCGTTGAAGAGGCCGGGAACATTCAGTACTTC. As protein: CSVEEAGNIQYF.

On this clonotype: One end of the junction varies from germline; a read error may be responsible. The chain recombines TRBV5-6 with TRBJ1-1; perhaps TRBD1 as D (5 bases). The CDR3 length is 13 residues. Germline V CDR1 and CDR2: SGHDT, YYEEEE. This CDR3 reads CASSIGLDTEAFF. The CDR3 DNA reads TGTGCCAGCAGCATCGGACTGGACACTGAAGCTTTCTTC.

CDR3 protein: CASSQGGPVPKQYF. The CDR3 bases are TGTGCCAGCAGCCAAGGGGGACCTGTGCCTAAGCAGTACTTC. The chain uses TRBV4-2 and TRBJ2-5; D possibly matches TRBD1 or TRBD2 (5 bases each). Germline loops: CDR1 LGHNA, CDR2 YNFKEQ. Between the trimmed V and J ends, which lost 1 base and 11 bases, there was a span of 17 bases. The CDR3 length is 14 residues.

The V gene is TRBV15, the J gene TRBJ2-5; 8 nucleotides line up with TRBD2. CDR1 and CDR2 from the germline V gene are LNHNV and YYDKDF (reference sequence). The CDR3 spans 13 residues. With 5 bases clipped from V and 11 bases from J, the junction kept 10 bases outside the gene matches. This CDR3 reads CATSVTSANEQYF. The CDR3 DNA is TGTGCCACCAGCGTGACTAGCGCCAATGAGCAGTACTTC.

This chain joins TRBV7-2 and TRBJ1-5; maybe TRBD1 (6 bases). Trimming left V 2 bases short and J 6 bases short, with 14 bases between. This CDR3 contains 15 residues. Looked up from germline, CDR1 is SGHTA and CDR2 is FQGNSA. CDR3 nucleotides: TGTGCCAGCAGCTTAAGTATGGGGGCCAGTCAGCCCCAGCATTTT. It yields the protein CASSLSMGASQPQHF.

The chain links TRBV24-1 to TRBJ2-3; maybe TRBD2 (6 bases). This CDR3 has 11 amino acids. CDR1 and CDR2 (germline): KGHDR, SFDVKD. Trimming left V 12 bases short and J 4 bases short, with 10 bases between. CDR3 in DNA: TGTGCCGCGGGACTCCCAGATACGCAGTATTTT. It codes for CAAGLPDTQYF.

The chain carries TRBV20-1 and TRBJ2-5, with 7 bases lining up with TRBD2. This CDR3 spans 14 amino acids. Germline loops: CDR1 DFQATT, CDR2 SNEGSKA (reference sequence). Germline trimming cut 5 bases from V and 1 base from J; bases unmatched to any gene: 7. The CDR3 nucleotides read TGCAGTGCTCAACCAACTAGCGCCCAAGAGACCCAGTACTTC. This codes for CSAQPTSAQETQYF.

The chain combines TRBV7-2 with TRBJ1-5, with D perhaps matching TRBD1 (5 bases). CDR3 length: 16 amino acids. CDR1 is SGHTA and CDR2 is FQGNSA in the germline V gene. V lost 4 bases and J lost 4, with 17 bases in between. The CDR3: CASSSPRGTSNQPQHF. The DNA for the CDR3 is TGTGCCAGCAGCTCCCCCCGGGGGACCTCTAATCAGCCCCAGCATTTT.

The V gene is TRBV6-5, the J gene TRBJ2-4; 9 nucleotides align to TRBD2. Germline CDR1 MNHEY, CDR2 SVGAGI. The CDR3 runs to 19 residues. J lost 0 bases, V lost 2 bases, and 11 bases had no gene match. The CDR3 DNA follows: TGTGCCAGCAGTTACGGCTCTATAGCGGGAGAGATAGCCAAAAACATTCAGTACTTC. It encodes CASSYGSIAGEIAKNIQYF.

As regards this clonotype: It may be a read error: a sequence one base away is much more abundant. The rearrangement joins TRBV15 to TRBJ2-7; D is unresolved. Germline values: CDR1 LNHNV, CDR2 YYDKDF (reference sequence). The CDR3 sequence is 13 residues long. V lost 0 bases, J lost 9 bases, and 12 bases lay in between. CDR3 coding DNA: TGTGCCACCAGCAGAGAGGTGGGGTGGGGGCAGTACTTC. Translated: CATSREVGWGQYF.

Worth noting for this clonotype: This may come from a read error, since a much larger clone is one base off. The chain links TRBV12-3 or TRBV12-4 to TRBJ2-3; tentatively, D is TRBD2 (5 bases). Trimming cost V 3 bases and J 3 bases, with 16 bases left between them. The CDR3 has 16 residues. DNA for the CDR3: TGTGCCAGCAGTTTGTGGGCAGGACGGGGAACAGATACGCAGTATTTT. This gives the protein CASSLWAGRGTDTQYF.

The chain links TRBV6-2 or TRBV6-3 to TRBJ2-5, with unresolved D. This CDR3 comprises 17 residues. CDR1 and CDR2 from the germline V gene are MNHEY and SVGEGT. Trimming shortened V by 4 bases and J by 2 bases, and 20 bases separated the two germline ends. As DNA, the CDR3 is TGTGCCAGCAGTTTGGGGTCGGGCCGACCTTCTCAAGAGACCCAGTACTTC. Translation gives CASSLGSGRPSQETQYF.

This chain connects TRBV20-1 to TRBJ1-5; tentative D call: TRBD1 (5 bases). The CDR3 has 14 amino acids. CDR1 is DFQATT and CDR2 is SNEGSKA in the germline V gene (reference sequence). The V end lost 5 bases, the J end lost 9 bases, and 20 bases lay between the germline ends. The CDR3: CSAADTLRSGPQHF. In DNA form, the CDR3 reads TGCAGTGCTGCGGACACACTCCGGAGTGGGCCCCAGCATTTT.

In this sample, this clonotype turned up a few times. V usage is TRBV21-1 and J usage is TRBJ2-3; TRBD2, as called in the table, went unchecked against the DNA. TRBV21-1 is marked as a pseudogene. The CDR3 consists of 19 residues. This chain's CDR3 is CASSNWTRCMAAPTDTQYF. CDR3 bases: TGTGCCAGCAGCAACTGGACTAGATGCATGGCGGCACCCACAGATACGCAGTATTTT.

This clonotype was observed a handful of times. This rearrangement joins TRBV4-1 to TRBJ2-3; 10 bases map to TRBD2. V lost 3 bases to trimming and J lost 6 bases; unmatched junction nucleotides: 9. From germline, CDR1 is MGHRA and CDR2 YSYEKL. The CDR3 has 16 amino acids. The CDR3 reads CASSQRTSGLTDTQYF. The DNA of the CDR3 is TGCGCCAGCAGCCAGAGGACTAGCGGCCTCACGGATACGCAGTATTTT.

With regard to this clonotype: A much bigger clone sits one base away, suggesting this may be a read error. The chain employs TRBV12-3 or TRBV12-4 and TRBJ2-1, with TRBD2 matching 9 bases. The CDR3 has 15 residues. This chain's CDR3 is CASRLGVAGVNGQFF. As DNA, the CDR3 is TGTGCCAGCAGATTAGGGGTAGCGGGAGTTAATGGGCAGTTCTTC.

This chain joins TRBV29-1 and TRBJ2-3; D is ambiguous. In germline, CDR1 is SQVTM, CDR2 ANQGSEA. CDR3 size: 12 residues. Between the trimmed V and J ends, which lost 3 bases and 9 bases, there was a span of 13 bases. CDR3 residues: CSVDLLVLTQYF. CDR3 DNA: TGCAGCGTTGATCTCCTGGTCTTGACGCAGTATTTT.

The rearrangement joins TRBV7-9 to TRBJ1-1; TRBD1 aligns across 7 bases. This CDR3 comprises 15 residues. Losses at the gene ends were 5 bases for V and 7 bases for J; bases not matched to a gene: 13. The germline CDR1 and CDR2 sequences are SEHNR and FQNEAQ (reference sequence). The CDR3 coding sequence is TGTGCCAGCAGCCCACATTACAGAAACAGGGGTGAAGCTTTCTTT. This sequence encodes CASSPHYRNRGEAFF. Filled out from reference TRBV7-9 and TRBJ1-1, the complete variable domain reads DTGVSQNPRHKITKRGQNVTFRCDPISEHNRLYWYRQTLGQGPEFLTYFQNEAQLEKSRLLSDRFSAERPKGSFSTLEIQRTEQGDSAMYLCASSPHYRNRGEAFFGQGTRLTVV.

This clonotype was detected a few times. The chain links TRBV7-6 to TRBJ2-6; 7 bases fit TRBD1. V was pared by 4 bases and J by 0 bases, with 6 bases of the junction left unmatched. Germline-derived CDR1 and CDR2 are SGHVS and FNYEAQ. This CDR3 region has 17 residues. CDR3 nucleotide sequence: TGTGCCAGCAGCTGGTCCCGGGACAGCTCTGGGGCCAACGTCCTGACTTTC. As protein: CASSWSRDSSGANVLTF. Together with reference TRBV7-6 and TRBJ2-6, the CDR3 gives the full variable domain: GAGVSQSPRYKVTKRGQDVALRCDPISGHVSLYWYRQALGQGPEFLTYFNYEAQQDKSGLPNDRFSAERPEGSISTLTIQRTEQRDSAMYRCASSWSRDSSGANVLTFGAGSRLTVL.

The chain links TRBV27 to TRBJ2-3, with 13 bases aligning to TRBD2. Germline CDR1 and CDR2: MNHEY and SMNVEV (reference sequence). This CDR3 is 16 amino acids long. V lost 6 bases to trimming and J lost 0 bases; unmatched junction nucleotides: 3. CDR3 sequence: CASRELAGGSTDTQYF. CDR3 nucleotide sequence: TGTGCCAGCAGGGAACTAGCGGGAGGGAGCACAGATACGCAGTATTTT.

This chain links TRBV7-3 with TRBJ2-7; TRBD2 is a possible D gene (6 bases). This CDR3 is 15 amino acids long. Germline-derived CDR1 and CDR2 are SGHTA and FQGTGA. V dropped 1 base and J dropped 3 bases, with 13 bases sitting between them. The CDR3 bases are TGTGCCAGCAGCTTAATGGGTAGCGGCGGCTACGAGCAGTACTTC. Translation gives CASSLMGSGGYEQYF.